The 14 T cell receptor beta chains below were found in one sample sequenced in a study of blood T cell repertoires in COVID-19. Libraries were prepared by immunoSEQ multiplex PCR; TCRdb keeps only in-frame clonotypes and omits some of them. The sample has around 120,000 clones, 80% seen once. Sequenced: peripheral blood. The source of these receptors is a human donor in a cohort sampled during active COVID-19.

This chain uses TRBV19 with TRBJ1-3, with TRBD1 matching 8 bases. The CDR3 has 15 amino acids. CDR1 and CDR2 (germline): LNHDA, SQIVND (reference sequence). The trim removed 6 bases at V and 4 bases at J, leaving 8 bases unmatched. CDR3 sequence (DNA): TGTGCCAGTAGCGGACAGGGCTCTAAAGGAAACACCATATATTTT. Translation: CASSGQGSKGNTIYF.

The V and J genes are TRBV9 and TRBJ2-1; 11 nucleotides match TRBD2. V was clipped by 3 bases and J by 5 bases; unmatched bases: 19. The CDR3 has 20 amino acids. Germline CDR1 and CDR2: SGDLS and YYNGEE. The CDR3 coding sequence is TGTGCCAGCAGCGGTGACCCTGGGACTAGCGGCACAAGAGGGCACAATGAGCAGTTCTTC. Translating gives CASSGDPGTSGTRGHNEQFF.

The chain is built from TRBV5-1 and TRBJ2-1; possibly TRBD1 for D (5 bases). The V gene lost 4 bases and the J gene lost 6 bases, with 17 bases spanning the gap. CDR1 and CDR2 from the germline V gene are SGHRS and YFSETQ. The CDR3 is 15 residues long. The CDR3: CASSPGSGYGNEQFF. CDR3 nucleotide sequence: TGCGCCAGCAGCCCAGGATCAGGGTACGGCAATGAGCAGTTCTTC.

The chain carries TRBV9 and TRBJ1-1; D is uncertain. With 2 bases removed from V and 3 bases from J, the gap between germline ends came to 14 bases. The CDR3 spans 15 residues. Germline loops: CDR1 SGDLS, CDR2 YYNGEE. CDR3 DNA: TGTGCCAGCAGCGTGGACGGGGTGGGGTACACTGAAGCTTTCTTT. Amino acids: CASSVDGVGYTEAFF.

This clone was seen a handful of times. The same CDR3 also results from other DNA sequences found in this sample. V usage is TRBV30 and J usage is TRBJ1-5, with 9 nucleotides matching TRBD1. V gave up 3 bases and J gave up 3 bases; unmatched junction bases: 6. The germline CDR1 and CDR2 sequences are GTSNPN and SVGIG (reference sequence). The CDR3 length is 15 residues. The CDR3 loop is CAWRGTGSSNQPQHF. The CDR3 nucleotides read TGTGCCTGGAGAGGGACAGGGAGTTCCAATCAGCCCCAGCATTTT.

The rearrangement uses TRBV7-9 and TRBJ1-1; D remains unclear. Germline values: CDR1 SEHNR, CDR2 FQNEAQ (reference sequence). The V end lost 4 bases, the J end lost 11 bases, and 14 bases lay between the germline ends. This CDR3 region has 12 residues. CDR3 amino acids: CASSSDSFLAFF. Here the CDR3 DNA reads TGTGCCAGCAGCTCAGACTCGTTCCTGGCTTTCTTT.

This clone showed up just a few times. The chain uses TRBV7-8 and TRBJ1-1, with no clear D. Deletions cut 3 bases from V and 1 base from J, with 9 bases between. CDR3 length equals 14 residues. Germline CDR1 and CDR2: SGHVS and FQNEAQ. This CDR3 is CASSFVSKNTEAFF. The CDR3 bases are TGTGCCAGCAGCTTTGTTTCCAAGAACACTGAAGCTTTCTTT.

The chain recombines TRBV2 with TRBJ2-3; 7 bases agree with TRBD2. This CDR3 is built from 14 residues. The V segment lost 1 base and the J segment 6 bases; nucleotides outside the gene matches: 4. CDR1 is SNHLY and CDR2 is FYNNEI in the germline V gene. Here the CDR3 reads CASSEEAGIDTQYF. The DNA for the CDR3 is TGTGCCAGCAGTGAAGAAGCGGGGATCGATACGCAGTATTTT.

The CDR3 loop reads CASPAPGVEGSEAFF. CDR3 in DNA: TGTGCCAGCCCGGCCCCGGGGGTTGAAGGATCTGAAGCTTTCTTT. The J gene is TRBJ1-1, the V gene TRBV28, with TRBD1 as a possible D gene (5 bases). V lost 8 bases, J lost 6 bases, and 22 bases lay in between. Germline CDR1 and CDR2: MDHEN and SYDVKM. This CDR3 spans 15 amino acids.

The chain joins TRBV25-1 to TRBJ1-2; 7 bases are shared with TRBD1. In germline, CDR1 is MGHDK, CDR2 SYGVNS. The CDR3 contains 14 residues. V trimming: 3 bases; J trimming: 4 bases; junction bases outside the gene matches: 5. CDR3 sequence (DNA): TGTGCCAGCAGTGACAGGGGGAATATCTATGGCTACACCTTC. As protein: CASSDRGNIYGYTF.

V and J are TRBV27 and TRBJ2-1; 10 nucleotides align to TRBD2. Germline CDR1 and CDR2: MNHEY and SMNVEV (reference sequence). This CDR3 has 15 amino acids. V shed 6 bases, J shed 4 bases, and the junction held 6 bases outside the gene matches. The CDR3 sequence: CASRSGRAPYNEQFF. The CDR3 DNA sequence: TGTGCCAGCAGAAGCGGGAGGGCCCCTTACAATGAGCAGTTCTTC.

This chain links TRBV7-8 with TRBJ1-3; the match to TRBD1 covers 8 bases. V was clipped by 5 bases and J by 1 base; unmatched bases: 10. This CDR3 has 17 residues. Germline loops: CDR1 SGHVS, CDR2 FQNEAQ. The CDR3 spells CASSHGTGSRSGNTIYF. Written as DNA, the CDR3 is TGTGCCAGCAGCCACGGGACAGGTAGTCGGTCTGGAAACACCATATATTTT.

The CDR3, as DNA: TGTGCCAGTAGCGTCTACCGAGGGGGACTAGCGGGAGAAGTTGGCCACGAGCAGTACTTC. This sequence encodes CASSVYRGGLAGEVGHEQYF. The chain joins TRBV19 to TRBJ2-7, with 14 bases aligning to TRBD2. The germline CDR1 and CDR2 sequences are LNHDA and SQIVND (reference sequence). The V segment lost 6 bases and the J segment 5 bases; nucleotides outside the gene matches: 21. This CDR3 contains 20 residues. The variable domain in full, completed from reference TRBV19 and TRBJ2-7, reads DGGITQSPKYLFRKEGQNVTLSCEQNLNHDAMYWYRQDPGQGLRLIYYSQIVNDFQKGDIAEGYSVSREKKESFPLTVTSAQKNPTAFYLCASSVYRGGLAGEVGHEQYFGPGTRLTVT.

This clone appeared once. The chain combines TRBV24-1 with TRBJ2-3, with TRBD2 as a possible D gene (5 bases). CDR3 length equals 17 residues. Germline assignment: CDR1 KGHDR and CDR2 SFDVKD. Trimming left V 5 bases short and J 0 bases short, with 17 bases between. CDR3 protein: CATSGGRKSTSTDTQYF. CDR3 DNA: TGTGCCACCAGTGGTGGGAGAAAGTCTACTAGCACAGATACGCAGTATTTT.